The entry below describes one TCR beta chain. What antigen it recognizes has not been identified. Base qualities are not provided; no much larger clone lies one nucleotide away. One collaborating source in Seattle enrolled patients while the patients were actively infected and followed the patients over time throughout the course of disease. Whole blood was collected in K2EDTA tubes by collaborating institutions according to the institutions' own protocols. For TCRbeta analysis, collaborator samples were shipped as frozen whole blood, as isolated PBMCs, or as DNA extracted from either sample type. TCRbeta CDR3 regions were amplified from genomic DNA by means of the immunoSEQ Assay, a bias-controlled multiplex PCR. The source study handled its data this way. Nucleated cell counts per sample were estimated from amplification of reference gene primers within the assay. Sequence reads were collapsed and filtered to measure the absolute abundance of every unique TCRbeta CDR3 rearrangement. For each sample, productive Simpson clonality was calculated as the square root of Simpson's diversity index over productive rearrangements. TCRdb took over this immuneACCESS table, retaining in-frame rearrangements with V and J assigned. Such tables are incomplete; in checked studies, under half of the missing clones stem from an unresolved V gene, and the remainder is unexplained. V and J calls and clone size come straight from that table; D and trimming were deduced from the DNA. In this sample the table shows roughly 70,000 clones, less than 90% of which occur a single time. The ten largest clones represent approximately 5.8% of the sample.

This record belongs to a study of blood T cell repertoires in COVID-19 (dated by TCRdb to between 2020 and 2021). Context from the whole study: The collaborator samples originated in the United States, Italy and Spain and spanned the acute and convalescent phases of COVID-19. The prospective study material was composed of cDNA or gDNA derived from T cells, B-cell-depleted T cells, or PBMCs. The dataset comprised deeply sampled blood TCRbeta repertoires from subjects exposed to, actively infected with, or recovered from COVID-19. A freely available public database, intended as a resource for researchers studying the immune response to SARS-CoV-2, is where the repertoires were released. The samples were drawn from two sources: the first 160 participants of the ongoing ImmuneRACE study, and some 1,300 subjects contributed by 6 global collaborators. The sample metadata nearly always contained a de-identified subject ID, COVID-19 status, age in years and sex. Where available, HLA class I and class II types were taken from metadata supplied by the sample provider and were not determined by assay-based typing. Overall study results and their limits: How much clinical and demographic metadata was included differed by source and by participant, and the metadata was provided uncurated.

V loses 3 bases at its end and J loses 5 bases; junction bases beyond the gene matches: 8. The germline V gene encodes CDR1 SGDLS and CDR2 YYNGEE. The cysteine opens and the phenylalanine closes a CDR3 of 15 amino acids. The CDR3 DNA has 45 bases and is translated from base 1. The receptor chain draws on TRBV9 and TRBJ2-5; TRBD2 agrees with 9 junctional bases. The sample consisted of peripheral blood. The clonotype originates from an elderly man with COVID-19, enrolled during active disease. The DNA sequence is given as TGTGCCAGCAGCGGGGCCCCAACTAGCGGGGAGACCCAGTACTTC. Its translation reads: CASSGAPTSGETQYF.